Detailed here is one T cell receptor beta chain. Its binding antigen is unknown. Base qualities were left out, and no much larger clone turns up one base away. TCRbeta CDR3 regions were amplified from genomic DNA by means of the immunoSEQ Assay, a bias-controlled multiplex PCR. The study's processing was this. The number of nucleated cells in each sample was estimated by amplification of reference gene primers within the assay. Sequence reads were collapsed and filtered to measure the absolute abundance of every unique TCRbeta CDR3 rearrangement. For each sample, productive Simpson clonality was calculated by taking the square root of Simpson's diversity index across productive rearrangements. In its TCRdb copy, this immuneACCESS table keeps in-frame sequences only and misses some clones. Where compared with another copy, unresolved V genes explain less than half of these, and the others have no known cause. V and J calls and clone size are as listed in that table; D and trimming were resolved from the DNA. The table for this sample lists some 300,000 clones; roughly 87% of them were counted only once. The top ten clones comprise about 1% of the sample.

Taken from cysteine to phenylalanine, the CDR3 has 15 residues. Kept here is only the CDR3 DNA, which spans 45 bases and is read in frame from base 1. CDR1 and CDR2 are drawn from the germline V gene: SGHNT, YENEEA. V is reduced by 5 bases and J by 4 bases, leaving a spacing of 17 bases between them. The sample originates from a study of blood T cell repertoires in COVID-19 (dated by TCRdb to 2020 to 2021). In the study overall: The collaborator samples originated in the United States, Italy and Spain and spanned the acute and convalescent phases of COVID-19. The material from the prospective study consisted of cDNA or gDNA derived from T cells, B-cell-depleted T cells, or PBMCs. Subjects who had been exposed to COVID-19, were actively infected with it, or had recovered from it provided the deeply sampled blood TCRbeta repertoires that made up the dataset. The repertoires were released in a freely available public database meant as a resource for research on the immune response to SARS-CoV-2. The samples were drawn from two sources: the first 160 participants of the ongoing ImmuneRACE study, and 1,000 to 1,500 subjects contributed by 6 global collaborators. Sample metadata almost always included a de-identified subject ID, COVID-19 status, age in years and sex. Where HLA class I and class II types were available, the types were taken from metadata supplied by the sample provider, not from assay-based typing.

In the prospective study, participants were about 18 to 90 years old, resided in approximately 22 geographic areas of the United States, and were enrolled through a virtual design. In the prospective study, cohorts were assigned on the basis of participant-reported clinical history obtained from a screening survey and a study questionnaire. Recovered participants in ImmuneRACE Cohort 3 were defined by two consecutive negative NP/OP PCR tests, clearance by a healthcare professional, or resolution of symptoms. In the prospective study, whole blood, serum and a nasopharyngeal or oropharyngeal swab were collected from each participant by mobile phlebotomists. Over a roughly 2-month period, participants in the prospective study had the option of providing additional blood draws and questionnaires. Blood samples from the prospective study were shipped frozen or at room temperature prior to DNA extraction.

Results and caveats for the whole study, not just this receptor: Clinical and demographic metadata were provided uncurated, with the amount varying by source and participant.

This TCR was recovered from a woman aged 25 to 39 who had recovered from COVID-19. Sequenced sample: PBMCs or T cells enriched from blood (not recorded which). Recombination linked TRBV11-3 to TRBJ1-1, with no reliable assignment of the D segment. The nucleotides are TGTGCCAGCAGCCTCGAGGCGGCTTTAAGCACTGAAGCTTTCTTT. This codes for CASSLEAALSTEAFF.